A single sample gave rise to the 29 T cell receptor beta chains below, sequenced in a study of OX40 agonist ivuxolimab in advanced cancers. Library creation used the immunoSEQ multiplex PCR assay. The clones in this table, taken by TCRdb from immuneACCESS, are in-frame only. Not every clone is retained; where verified, under half of the shortfall comes from an unresolved V gene, and the cause of the rest is unknown. This sample gives 70,000 or so clones in total; 86% of them show up just once. The ten largest account for about 8.6% of the sample. The sample consisted of CD4+ or CD8+ T cells sorted from blood, taken in a trial of the OX40 agonist ivuxolimab. These receptors originate from an adult with an advanced solid tumor such as melanoma, head and neck, liver or kidney cancer.

For this clone: Other DNA sequences in the same sample also yield this CDR3. The chain carries TRBV19 and TRBJ1-1, with D unresolved. The length of the CDR3 is 14 residues. Deletions cut 0 bases from V and 1 base from J, with 6 bases between. Germline values: CDR1 LNHDA, CDR2 SQIVND (reference sequence). Written as DNA, the CDR3 is TGTGCCAGTAGTATAGACCGGAAGAACACTGAAGCTTTCTTT. This translates into CASSIDRKNTEAFF.

This clone was seen a few times. This chain joins TRBV7-7 and TRBJ2-1, with D unresolved. Between the trimmed V and J ends, which lost 5 bases and 0 bases, there was a span of 11 bases. This CDR3 is built from 15 residues. In germline, CDR1 is SSHAT, CDR2 FNYEAQ (reference sequence). CDR3 protein: CASSLRRSSYNEQFF. CDR3 nucleotides: TGTGCCAGCAGCCTGAGGCGTAGCTCCTACAATGAGCAGTTCTTC. The full variable domain, its missing parts supplied by reference TRBV7-7 and TRBJ2-1, is GAGVSQSPRYKVTKRGQDVTLRCDPISSHATLYWYQQALGQGPEFLTYFNYEAQPDKSGLPSDRFSAERPEGSISTLTIQRTEQRDSAMYRCASSLRRSSYNEQFFGPGTRLTVL.

This chain joins TRBV5-1 and TRBJ1-4; the match to TRBD1 covers 10 bases. J gave up 2 bases and V 5 bases, and 6 bases lay outside the gene matches. CDR1 and CDR2 (germline): SGHRS, YFSETQ. This CDR3 is 16 amino acids long. Here the CDR3 reads CASRKTGGNTNEKLFF. The CDR3 region has the DNA TGCGCCAGCAGGAAGACAGGGGGCAACACTAATGAAAAACTGTTTTTT.

There are a few counts of this clone. The rearrangement uses TRBV5-8 and TRBJ1-5; D remains ambiguous. This CDR3 contains 12 residues. Germline V gives CDR1 SGHTS, CDR2 YDEGEE. V was clipped by 7 bases and J by 9 bases, with 14 bases between them. The CDR3, as DNA: TGTGCCAGCTCGTCCGGAACTGGGCCCCAGCATTTT. Translated, it gives CASSSGTGPQHF.

The chain carries TRBV20-1 and TRBJ1-5; D is unresolved. This CDR3 contains 11 residues. Germline CDR1 and CDR2: DFQATT and SNEGSKA (reference sequence). The V gene lost 4 bases and the J gene lost 5 bases, with 6 bases spanning the gap. The CDR3 loop reads CSATPDQPQHF. The CDR3 DNA reads TGCAGTGCTACCCCGGATCAGCCCCAGCATTTT.

This clone occurred once. CDR3 bases: TGTGCCAGCAGCTCGGGACTGCTCTCCTACAATGAGCAGTTCTTC. Translated, it gives CASSSGLLSYNEQFF. The chain uses TRBV5-4 and TRBJ2-1, with D perhaps matching TRBD2 (6 bases). Germline V gene data show CDR1 as SGHNT and CDR2 as YYREEE (reference sequence). Trimming cost V 3 bases and J 0 bases, with 10 bases left between them. The CDR3 is 15 residues long.

The rearrangement links TRBV5-1 to TRBJ2-3, with D unclear. The V end lost 0 bases, the J end lost 9 bases, and 14 bases lay between the germline ends. Germline V CDR1 and CDR2: SGHRS, YFSETQ. This CDR3 has 14 residues. CDR3 DNA: TGCGCCAGCAGCTTGGGGGTAAGGTCGTTGACGCAGTATTTT. Translation: CASSLGVRSLTQYF.

This chain links TRBV14 with TRBJ2-2; D may be TRBD1 (6 bases). CDR1 and CDR2 (germline): SGHDN, FVKESK. V was clipped by 1 base and J by 5 bases, with 11 bases between them. The CDR3 is made up of 15 amino acids. DNA of the CDR3: TGTGCCAGCAGCCAAGTCCAGGGGCGGACCGGGGAGCTGTTTTTT. Its protein product is CASSQVQGRTGELFF. Complete variable domain (other parts from reference TRBV14 and TRBJ2-2): EAGVTQFPSHSVIEKGQTVTLRCDPISGHDNLYWYRRVMGKEIKFLLHFVKESKQDESGMPNNRFLAERTGGTYSTLKVQPAELEDSGVYFCASSQVQGRTGELFFGEGSRLTVL.

In its sample, this clone was seen a few times. V usage is TRBV25-1 and J usage is TRBJ2-6; possible D gene TRBD1, 5 bases. The CDR3 spans 18 residues. Trimming took off 0 bases at V and 2 bases at J, with 14 bases between the two ends. Germline CDR1 MGHDK, CDR2 SYGVNS. The CDR3 region has the DNA TGTGCCAGCAGTGAATATGGGGAAAGGGGCGCTGGGGCCAACGTCCTGACTTTC. It translates to CASSEYGERGAGANVLTF.

V and J are TRBV6-6 and TRBJ2-7; perhaps D is TRBD1 or TRBD2 (5 bases each). There are 14 residues in the CDR3. V lost 6 bases and J lost 1, with 13 bases in between. CDR1 and CDR2 (germline): MNHNY, SVGAGI (reference sequence). As DNA, the CDR3 is TGTGCCAGCAGCTTATCCAGGGAGTCCTACGAGCAGTACTTC. Translated, it gives CASSLSRESYEQYF.

The V gene is TRBV5-1, the J gene TRBJ2-2; the match to TRBD2 covers 8 bases. J gave up 2 bases and V 0 bases, and 6 bases lay outside the gene matches. The CDR3 has 17 residues. CDR1 SGHRS and CDR2 YFSETQ come from the germline V gene. For the CDR3, the DNA is TGCGCCAGCAGCTTGGCCCCCAGCGGGAGCAACACCGGGGAGCTGTTTTTT. Residues: CASSLAPSGSNTGELFF.

V is TRBV6-1 and J is TRBJ1-1; 7 bases line up with TRBD1. Germline-derived CDR1 and CDR2 are MNHNS and SASEGT. The CDR3 covers 17 residues. V gave up 0 bases and J gave up 4 bases; unmatched junction bases: 11. The CDR3 here is CASSEAQGNEWATEAFF. DNA of the CDR3: TGTGCCAGCAGTGAAGCACAGGGGAATGAGTGGGCCACTGAAGCTTTCTTT.

The V gene is TRBV7-8, the J gene TRBJ2-7; 8 nucleotides align to TRBD1. There are 13 residues in the CDR3. V was pared by 6 bases and J by 6 bases, with 7 bases of the junction left unmatched. Germline V gene lookup returns CDR1 SGHVS and CDR2 FQNEAQ. This CDR3 is CASRAKDRGEQYF. The CDR3 bases are TGTGCCAGCAGGGCTAAAGACAGGGGCGAGCAGTACTTC.

The V call is TRBV27, the J call TRBJ2-2; the match to TRBD2 covers 9 bases. The V gene end was trimmed by 6 bases and the J gene end by 0 bases; junction bases not matched to a gene: 2. CDR1 and CDR2 (germline): MNHEY, SMNVEV (reference sequence). The CDR3 spans 15 residues. The CDR3 reads CASRAGGANTGELFF. For the CDR3, the DNA is TGTGCCAGCAGGGCGGGGGGGGCGAACACCGGGGAGCTGTTTTTT.

This chain uses TRBV5-6 with TRBJ2-7; D is unresolved. Trimming removed 3 bases from V and 3 bases from J, with 4 bases in between. The length of the CDR3 is 11 residues. Germline V gives CDR1 SGHDT, CDR2 YYEEEE. This chain's CDR3 is CASSWYYEQYF. The CDR3 DNA reads TGTGCCAGCAGCTGGTACTACGAGCAGTACTTC.

This chain links TRBV28 with TRBJ2-3; 7 nucleotides match TRBD1. This CDR3 is 13 amino acids long. V lost 6 bases and J lost 4; bases outside the gene matches: 4. In germline, CDR1 is MDHEN, CDR2 SYDVKM. The CDR3 loop reads CASRLQGSDTQYF. CDR3 DNA sequence: TGTGCCAGCAGGCTACAGGGGTCAGATACGCAGTATTTT.

The chain has TRBV2 and TRBJ2-1; D not resolved. Germline CDR1 is SNHLY and CDR2 is FYNNEI. The CDR3 totals 12 residues. V was cut by 7 bases and J by 5 bases, with 9 bases left in between. CDR3 sequence reads: CASIEDHNEQFF. DNA of the CDR3: TGTGCCAGCATAGAGGACCACAATGAGCAGTTCTTC.

This clone has a single count. The rearrangement links TRBV15 to TRBJ2-5; no clear D. The J call is doubtful: the DNA matches TRBJ2-7 better. The CDR3 is 10 residues long. The germline V gene encodes CDR1 LNHNV and CDR2 YYDKDF (reference sequence). The CDR3, as DNA: TGTGCCACCAAAGGGCGCGAGCAGTACTTC. Translating gives CATKGREQYF.

This sequence joins TRBV5-5 and TRBJ2-6; D is possibly TRBD1 (6 bases). The CDR3 length is 19 residues. Germline V gene data show CDR1 as SGHKS and CDR2 as YYEKEE (reference sequence). Trimming removed 0 bases at V and 0 bases at J, with 16 bases between. The CDR3 region is CASSLEGTHVDSGANVLTF. Here the CDR3 DNA reads TGTGCCAGCAGCTTGGAAGGGACACATGTCGACTCTGGGGCCAACGTCCTGACTTTC.

The chain links TRBV25-1 to TRBJ2-2; D gene ambiguous. Trimming pared 4 bases from V and 4 bases from J, leaving 13 bases between. This CDR3 is built from 15 residues. Per germline, CDR1 MGHDK and CDR2 SYGVNS. CDR3 sequence: CASSGRMGSTGELFF. Here the CDR3 DNA reads TGTGCCAGCAGTGGGAGAATGGGGTCCACCGGGGAGCTGTTTTTT.

This clone was seen only once. This sequence joins TRBV20-1 and TRBJ2-1; D remains ambiguous. Germline V gene data show CDR1 as DFQATT and CDR2 as SNEGSKA (reference sequence). The V gene lost 2 bases and the J gene lost 12 bases, with 11 bases spanning the gap. This CDR3 has 11 residues. CDR3 in DNA: TGCAGTGCTAGACGATTTGAAGGGCAGTTCTTC. Amino acids: CSARRFEGQFF.

The CDR3 DNA sequence: TGTGCCAGCAGTACCCTTGGCGGATCCCCTGGCACTGAAGCTTTCTTT. It yields the protein CASSTLGGSPGTEAFF. The V and J genes are TRBV4-2 and TRBJ1-1; the D is unclear. V shed 6 bases and J shed 4 bases, with 21 bases lying between them. The CDR3 is 16 residues long. Germline V CDR1 and CDR2: LGHNA, YNFKEQ.

The chain uses TRBV30 and TRBJ1-3, with no clear D. The germline V and J ends were trimmed by 4 bases and 0 bases, with 13 bases remaining between them. The CDR3 spans 15 residues. CDR1 GTSNPN and CDR2 SVGIG come from the germline V gene (reference sequence). CDR3 protein: CAWKRDRNSGNTIYF. The DNA of the CDR3 is TGTGCCTGGAAACGAGACCGAAACTCTGGAAACACCATATATTTT.

The chain is built from TRBV6-1 and TRBJ1-5; D is unclear. The CDR3 runs 13 residues. The germline V gene has CDR1 MNHNS and CDR2 SASEGT. V dropped 4 bases and J dropped 7 bases, with 11 bases sitting between them. CDR3: CASSGYSDQPQHF. CDR3 bases: TGTGCCAGCAGTGGATACTCGGACCAGCCCCAGCATTTT.

Regarding this clone: One end of the junction does not line up with germline, which may come from a read error. This rearrangement joins TRBV7-3 to TRBJ2-7; D is uncertain. CDR1 and CDR2 (germline): SGHTA, FQGTGA. This CDR3 is built from 14 residues. The CDR3 bases are TGCGCCAGCAGCCAGACGTCCCCGGCCTACGAGCAGTACTTC. Protein product: CASSQTSPAYEQYF.

This sequence joins TRBV7-8 and TRBJ2-7, with D tentatively TRBD1 or TRBD2 (7 bases each). V shed 2 bases and J shed 1 base, with 12 bases lying between them. The germline V gene encodes CDR1 SGHVS and CDR2 FQNEAQ. This CDR3 is 15 amino acids long. CDR3 loop: CASSLSGTESYEQYF. CDR3 in DNA: TGTGCCAGCAGCTTAAGCGGGACAGAGTCCTACGAGCAGTACTTC.

The chain couples TRBV6-1 to TRBJ1-2; tentatively, D is TRBD1 (5 bases). Germline V lookup: CDR1 MNHNS, CDR2 SASEGT. This CDR3 is built from 15 residues. The V and J ends lost 2 bases and 4 bases respectively, with 14 bases between them. The CDR3 DNA reads TGTGCCAGCAGTGAATTGGGGGGGATCGGCTATGGCTACACCTTC. It yields the protein CASSELGGIGYGYTF.

The chain links TRBV27 to TRBJ1-5; D is uncertain. From germline, CDR1 is MNHEY and CDR2 SMNVEV (reference sequence). The CDR3 totals 10 residues. V was clipped by 4 bases and J by 14 bases, with 9 bases between them. The CDR3 DNA is TGTGCCAGCAGTTCCCTGCTGGAGCATTTT. Translation gives CASSSLLEHF.

The rearrangement links TRBV29-1 to TRBJ2-1; D possibly matches TRBD1 or TRBD2 (5 bases each). Per germline, CDR1 SQVTM and CDR2 ANQGSEA. This CDR3 has 11 amino acids. With 7 bases removed from V and 10 bases from J, the gap between germline ends came to 14 bases. CDR3: CSAKPRDEQFF. The CDR3 DNA reads as TGCAGCGCCAAACCCCGGGACGAGCAGTTCTTC.